These 10 T cell receptor beta chains share one sample of origin, sequenced in a study of blood T cells in healthy people across ages. Using a J-beta primer mix together with a sample-barcoded 5' primer, a second PCR was run for roughly 7 to 12 cycles. TCRdb called the 5' RACE reads again in MiXCR, with one record for every CDR3 protein. Here the sample spans over 750,000 distinct CDR3 sequences, around 25% being singletons. These data were likewise used in another study, on T cells of mothers and their children.

Sequences were obtained from blood. The receptors were sampled from a boy aged 5-17 years in good health.

A few counts support this clonotype. V is TRBV28 and J is TRBJ2-3; possibly TRBD2 for D (5 bases). CDR1 MDHEN and CDR2 SYDVKM come from the germline V gene. V lost 3 bases and J 6 bases, leaving 16 bases between the germline ends. CDR3 length: 15 amino acids. The CDR3 DNA sequence: TGTGCCAGCAGTTTTTGGTCTAGCCCTACGGATACGCAGTATTTT. Protein: CASSFWSSPTDTQYF.

This clonotype was detected a few times. The chain links TRBV12-5 to TRBJ2-7, with TRBD2 identical over 11 bases. Near its end, the DNA agrees better with TRBJ2-1, so the J call may be wrong. Germline V gene sequence: CDR1 LGHNT, CDR2 FRNRAP. CDR3 length equals 17 residues. CDR3 in DNA: TGTGCTAGTGACCCCGCGGCCCTAGCGGGGGGATACAATGAGCAGTTCTTC. As protein: CASDPAALAGGYNEQFF.

This clonotype was counted a few times. The chain uses TRBV12-3 or TRBV12-4 and TRBJ2-5; D gene ambiguous. The DNA end is a closer match to TRBJ2-1, so the J assignment may be wrong. There are 11 residues in the CDR3. The DNA for the CDR3 is TGTGCCAGCAGCCATGACAATGAGCAGTTCTTC. Its protein is CASSHDNEQFF.

About this clonotype itself: One end of the junction fails to match germline, which may point to a read error. V and J are TRBV29-1 and TRBJ2-1; either TRBD1 or TRBD2 may fit D (6 bases each). CDR3 size: 13 residues. Germline assignment: CDR1 SQVTM and CDR2 ANQGSEA. CDR3 nucleotides: TGCAGCGTTGAAAGGGGGGCGTACAATGAGCGGTTCTTC. Its translation: CSVERGAYNERFF.

The rearrangement joins TRBV5-1 to TRBJ1-1, with D maybe TRBD1 (5 bases). V gave up 1 base and J gave up 7 bases, with 11 bases separating them. The germline gives CDR1 SGHRS, CDR2 YFSETQ. The CDR3 has 13 amino acids. CDR3 nucleotide sequence: TGCGCCAGCAGCTTGAGAGGGGAAGGTGAAGCTTTCTTT. Protein product: CASSLRGEGEAFF.

V gene TRBV5-1 combines with J gene TRBJ2-6; D perhaps matches TRBD2 (6 bases). V was cut by 0 bases and J by 5 bases, with 12 bases left in between. Germline V CDR1 and CDR2: SGHRS, YFSETQ. CDR3 size: 16 residues. This CDR3 reads CASSLGDSVRANVLTF. The CDR3 nucleotides are TGCGCCAGCAGCTTGGGGGACTCCGTGCGGGCCAACGTCCTGACTTTC. The full variable domain, rest sourced from reference TRBV5-1 and TRBJ2-6, is KAGVTQTPRYLIKTRGQQVTLSCSPISGHRSVSWYQQTPGQGLQFLFEYFSETQRNKGNFPGRFSGRQFSNSRSEMNVSTLELGDSALYLCASSLGDSVRANVLTFGAGSRLTVL.

In this sample, this clonotype turned up a few times. This chain links TRBV4-1 with TRBJ2-5; D may be TRBD2 (6 bases). This CDR3 spans 14 amino acids. Trimming took off 3 bases at V and 3 bases at J, with 11 bases between the two ends. Germline CDR1 MGHRA, CDR2 YSYEKL. Here the CDR3 DNA reads TGCGCCAGCAGCCAGGGGGGAGACGAAGAGACCCAGTACTTC. Translated, it gives CASSQGGDEETQYF.

V is TRBV28 and J is TRBJ2-5; 8 nucleotides line up with TRBD1. Germline assignment: CDR1 MDHEN and CDR2 SYDVKM. The CDR3 extends over 15 amino acids. Germline trimming cut 4 bases from V and 3 bases from J; bases unmatched to any gene: 7. The CDR3, as DNA: TGTGCCAGCAGTTACGGCCCGGGACAGGAAGAGACCCAGTACTTC. This sequence encodes CASSYGPGQEETQYF.

Only a few counts were recorded for this clonotype. The genes are TRBV7-8 and TRBJ2-7; the match to TRBD1 covers 10 bases. The V gene end was trimmed by 6 bases and the J gene end by 3 bases; junction bases not matched to a gene: 5. Germline lookup yields CDR1 SGHVS and CDR2 FQNEAQ. The CDR3 sequence is 14 residues long. CDR3 amino acids: CASREDRGDYEQYF. DNA for the CDR3: TGTGCCAGCAGGGAGGACAGGGGGGACTACGAGCAGTACTTC.

In its sample, this clonotype was seen a few times. The chain employs TRBV7-6 and TRBJ2-3; D might be TRBD2 (6 bases). The V end lost 5 bases, the J end lost 3 bases, and 18 bases lay between the germline ends. CDR3 length: 16 amino acids. From germline, CDR1 is SGHVS and CDR2 FNYEAQ. CDR3: CASSPFTGGGTDTQYF. CDR3 nucleotide sequence: TGTGCCAGCAGCCCCTTTACCGGAGGAGGGACAGATACGCAGTATTTT.